Shown below are 16 T cell receptor beta chains from a single sample sequenced in a study of cytomegalovirus exposure and HLA in healthy donors. The PCR ran on 60 Vbeta and 13 Jbeta primers. TCRdb's copy holds only in-frame clones and misses some; the assay was immunoSEQ multiplex PCR. The sample holds about 45,000 clones, more than 45% seen once. Sequencing used PBMCs. Receptors originate from a man in his 60s in good health and CMV-seronegative.

The chain is built from TRBV9 and TRBJ1-1; maybe TRBD1 (5 bases). Trimming took 0 bases from V and 2 from J, leaving 11 bases between them. Germline-derived CDR1 and CDR2 are SGDLS and YYNGEE. The CDR3 spans 15 residues. CDR3: CASSVGKDSNTEAFF. CDR3 in DNA: TGTGCCAGCAGCGTAGGTAAAGACAGCAACACTGAAGCTTTCTTT.

This chain joins TRBV29-1 and TRBJ1-2; TRBD1 matches 9 bases. The CDR3 runs to 12 residues. V gave up 7 bases and J gave up 6 bases; unmatched junction bases: 6. CDR1 is SQVTM, CDR2 ANQGSEA, per germline. This CDR3 is CSARTGGDGYTF. The CDR3 coding sequence is TGCAGCGCCAGAACAGGGGGCGATGGCTACACCTTC.

The chain employs TRBV2 and TRBJ1-2; D call uncertain. V dropped 4 bases and J dropped 8 bases, with 11 bases sitting between them. The germline gives CDR1 SNHLY, CDR2 FYNNEI. This CDR3 region has 12 residues. CDR3: CASSGSGGGYTF. The DNA of the CDR3 is TGTGCCAGCAGTGGGTCGGGCGGGGGCTACACCTTC.

The chain joins TRBV6-1 to TRBJ1-2; 7 bases line up with TRBD1. Germline trimming cut 7 bases from V and 4 bases from J; bases unmatched to any gene: 6. The CDR3 loop spans 13 amino acids. The germline V gene encodes CDR1 MNHNS and CDR2 SASEGT. Here the CDR3 reads CASTRGESYGYTF. CDR3 in DNA: TGTGCCAGCACCAGGGGGGAATCCTATGGCTACACCTTC.

The rearrangement uses TRBV7-5 and TRBJ2-7; the D call of TRBD1 is as the table states it, not checked on the DNA. TRBV7-5 is given as a pseudogene. The CDR3 has 14 residues. CDR3 nucleotides: TGTGTCAGAGGATCAGGGACAGGGGGATACGAGCAGTACTTC. Translated: CVRGSGTGGYEQYF.

The gene calls are TRBV9 and TRBJ2-6, with D tentatively TRBD1 (6 bases). Trimming left V 4 bases short and J 2 bases short, with 10 bases between. This CDR3 spans 15 amino acids. Germline V lookup: CDR1 SGDLS, CDR2 YYNGEE. In nucleotides, the CDR3 is TGTGCCAGCAGCCCCACAGGGACTGGGGCCAACGTCCTGACTTTC. This encodes CASSPTGTGANVLTF.

This chain links TRBV2 with TRBJ1-5, with D possibly TRBD1 on 6 matching bases. Trimming removed 2 bases from V and 5 bases from J, with 10 bases in between. The length of the CDR3 is 14 residues. Germline V gene data show CDR1 as SNHLY and CDR2 as FYNNEI. This CDR3 reads CASSESRGYQPQHF. In nucleotides, the CDR3 is TGTGCCAGCAGTGAAAGCAGGGGCTATCAGCCCCAGCATTTT.

By sample fraction, this clone is medium-sized. The gene calls are TRBV4-1 and TRBJ2-7; D might be TRBD2 (7 bases). The CDR3 sequence is 15 residues long. V lost 1 base to trimming and J lost 3 bases, with 13 bases between them. Germline lookup yields CDR1 MGHRA and CDR2 YSYEKL. CDR3 sequence (DNA): TGCGCCAGCAGCCAAGTACCGGGGGGCCTCTACGAGCAGTACTTC. Protein product: CASSQVPGGLYEQYF.

This chain links TRBV6-6 with TRBJ1-2; weak D call: TRBD1 (6 bases). V was trimmed by 5 bases and J by 6 bases, leaving 19 bases between them. CDR3 length equals 15 residues. CDR1 is MNHNY, CDR2 SVGAGI, per germline (reference sequence). The CDR3 is CASSPPGRGSNGYTF. DNA for the CDR3: TGTGCCAGCAGTCCTCCCGGCAGGGGAAGTAATGGCTACACCTTC.

In its sample, this clone was seen once. The genes are TRBV9 and TRBJ2-1; 13 bases line up with TRBD2. CDR3 length equals 18 residues. V was clipped by 0 bases and J by 7 bases; unmatched bases: 10. The germline gives CDR1 SGDLS, CDR2 YYNGEE. CDR3 DNA sequence: TGTGCCAGCAGCGTAGCTGTCACTAGCGGGAGGGTGGAGAATGAGCAGTTCTTC. Translating gives CASSVAVTSGRVENEQFF.

This chain links TRBV5-1 with TRBJ2-7, with D maybe TRBD1 (6 bases). This CDR3 comprises 13 residues. V was clipped by 4 bases and J by 6 bases, with 14 bases between them. From germline, CDR1 is SGHRS and CDR2 YFSETQ. The CDR3 DNA reads as TGCGCCAGCAGCGTGGGACAATCCCCCGAGCAGTACTTC. It yields the protein CASSVGQSPEQYF.

This clone has a handful of counts. V gene TRBV5-1 combines with J gene TRBJ1-2, with 7 bases identical to TRBD1. Germline V CDR1 and CDR2: SGHRS, YFSETQ. The length of the CDR3 is 14 residues. V lost 0 bases to trimming and J lost 8 bases; unmatched junction nucleotides: 7. CDR3 region: CASSLAGTERGYTF. CDR3 in DNA: TGCGCCAGCAGCTTGGCCGGGACAGAGCGCGGCTACACCTTC. The variable domain in full, with the rest retrieved from reference TRBV5-1 and TRBJ1-2, is KAGVTQTPRYLIKTRGQQVTLSCSPISGHRSVSWYQQTPGQGLQFLFEYFSETQRNKGNFPGRFSGRQFSNSRSEMNVSTLELGDSALYLCASSLAGTERGYTFGSGTRLTVV.

The chain recombines TRBV27 with TRBJ2-7; the match to TRBD2 covers 8 bases. This CDR3 is 14 amino acids long. V shed 2 bases, J shed 3 bases, and the junction held 3 bases outside the gene matches. Germline V CDR1 and CDR2: MNHEY, SMNVEV (reference sequence). The CDR3 reads CASSLTSGYYEQYF. CDR3 nucleotide sequence: TGTGCCAGCAGTTTAACTAGCGGATACTACGAGCAGTACTTC.

The chain couples TRBV4-2 to TRBJ1-5, with 7 bases fitting TRBD1. Trimming cost V 0 bases and J 4 bases; bases outside gene matches: 6. Germline V CDR1 and CDR2: LGHNA, YNFKEQ. The CDR3 length is 16 residues. For the CDR3, the DNA is TGTGCCAGCAGCCAAGATCCGGGACAGAGAAATCAGCCCCAGCATTTT. It is translated as CASSQDPGQRNQPQHF.

The V and J genes are TRBV29-1 and TRBJ1-2, with 10 bases lining up with TRBD1. The V segment lost 6 bases and the J segment 4 bases; nucleotides outside the gene matches: 8. The CDR3 contains 14 residues. The germline V gene has CDR1 SQVTM and CDR2 ANQGSEA. CDR3 loop: CSVAGTGVFYGYTF. The CDR3 DNA sequence: TGCAGCGTGGCCGGGACAGGGGTTTTCTATGGCTACACCTTC.

CDR3 protein: CASSLVGLAGGNEQFF. CDR3 DNA sequence: TGTGCCAGCAGCTTAGTCGGACTAGCGGGAGGCAATGAGCAGTTCTTC. The chain links TRBV7-2 to TRBJ2-1; 14 bases match TRBD2. The CDR3 loop spans 16 amino acids. The V gene end was trimmed by 1 base and the J gene end by 6 bases; junction bases not matched to a gene: 2. Germline assignment: CDR1 SGHTA and CDR2 FQGNSA. Together with reference TRBV7-2 and TRBJ2-1, the CDR3 gives the full variable domain: GAGVSQSPSNKVTEKGKDVELRCDPISGHTALYWYRQSLGQGLEFLIYFQGNSAPDKSGLPSDRFSAERTGGSVSTLTIQRTQQEDSAVYLCASSLVGLAGGNEQFFGPGTRLTVL.